This T cell receptor (beta chain) was sequenced for a study of cytomegalovirus exposure and HLA in healthy donors (dated by TCRdb to between 2016 and 2019). For the study in its entirety: An earlier analysis of several hundred of the donors reported 276 Gb of sequence data and 117 million unique TCR beta sequences from about 179 million T cells. Donor age, sex, ethnicity and CMV serostatus were compiled alongside the repertoire data. The study was designed to test whether signatures of past pathogen exposure could be identified by cataloging public T cell receptors. Both class I and class II loci were covered by HLA typing, at four-digit resolution. A later genetic analysis used genome-wide SNP genotypes for about 60% of the roughly 670 donors, treating that subset as a discovery cohort. Along with the roughly 670-subject first cohort, a separate validation cohort of over a hundred different subjects was used. The number of typed donors differed by locus: roughly 629-640 for A, B, C, DRB1 and DQB1; 522 for DQA1; around 580 for DPA1; and around 470 for DPB1. All discovery cohort repertoires had been generated on a single sequencing platform. Approximately 310 gigabases of sequencing data and approximately 85 million unique TCR sequences were included in an early release covering about 700 HLA-typed donors. The study profiled the T cell repertoires of 500 to 800 subjects by immunosequencing and related them to cytomegalovirus serostatus. Among the roughly 380 genotyped donors, 81% belonged to the genetic ancestry cluster associated with self-reported Caucasian donors. The later analysis used no new phenotypic data to find candidate immune exposures, relying instead on TCR beta sequences and their occurrence across donors. A handful of DR-DQ haplotypes were handled as single units for association and clustering because linkage in the cohort was strong. In a later analysis, previously published TCR beta repertoires from 550 to 750 donors were re-analyzed and high-resolution HLA genotyping was added so that TCR occurrence patterns could be studied. Across some 400 genotyped donors of the cohort, an average of roughly 200,000 unique TCR beta nucleotide sequences per donor were sequenced, and roughly 20% of those sequences were non-productive. The study combined high-throughput TCR immunosequencing, statistical association of individual TCRs with disease status, and machine learning to predict cytomegalovirus infection status. In an earlier analysis of 550 to 700 of the donors, high-throughput TCR beta sequencing was used to judge whether each TCR beta V gene segment behaved as functional or pseudogenic.

In total, roughly 670 healthy bone marrow donors made up the cohort. At the time of sampling, every cohort member was nominally healthy, though immune exposures that went unrecorded were likely present. The donor tested CMV seropositive and was one of the 289 seropositive cohort members. Every donor gave a peripheral blood sample, and the peripheral blood mononuclear cells from that sample were used for TCR beta sequencing. The Qiagen DNeasy Blood Extraction Kit was used to extract genomic DNA from the blood cell samples. The protocol used for the library was the immunoSEQ multiplex PCR assay. For the multiplex PCR, a mixture combining 60 forward primers for TCR Vbeta segments and 13 reverse primers for TCR Jbeta segments was used. The CDR3 region of rearranged TCR beta genes was amplified from genomic DNA with a multiplex PCR assay. The Illumina HiSeq System was used to sequence the amplified TCR beta libraries as 87-base-pair reads. The authors' pipeline ran thus. In a later analysis, 70 million to 95 million unique TCR beta chains were counted across the 650 to 750 repertoires, and roughly 11 million of these chains were shared by at least two donors. A nearest-neighbor algorithm error-corrected the raw reads and collapsed the reads into unique sequences, merging closely related sequences to remove PCR and sequencing errors. V, D and J gene segments were assigned by aligning CDR3 sequences to IMGT reference sequences. For a sequence to be retained, a match of at least six nucleotides to both a V gene segment and a J gene segment was required. A rearrangement was called productive if the CDR3 had no stop codons and remained in frame with V and J, and every other rearrangement was called non-productive. CDR3 was defined by IMGT convention, running from the second conserved V-encoded cysteine to the conserved J-encoded phenylalanine. The earlier analysis of 587 of the donors excluded any sequence lacking an unambiguous match to a single V gene segment. An earlier analysis of 587 of the donors called V segments functional above 56.7% productive rearrangements and segregating when the between-donor standard deviation exceeded 5%. To diagnose cytomegalovirus status from the catalog of TCR beta chain sequences, a statistical classification framework was built. In a later analysis, V and J genes were assigned by comparing TCR nucleotide sequences against IMGT/GENE-DB human TR gene sequences. A later analysis assigned CDR3 sequences and most-parsimonious VDJ recombination scenarios with the TCRdist pipeline. In a later analysis, each TCR beta chain was defined by its CDR3 amino acid sequence together with its V-gene family, and reads without a unique V-gene family were excluded. To address suspected cross-contamination and a sequencing artifact, a later analysis removed approximately 590 highly shared, low-generation-probability nucleotide sequences. In a later analysis, a clonal expansion index for each public chain was calculated from normalized within-repertoire ranks of inferred template counts. Generation probabilities in a later analysis came from a VDJ recombination model fitted to out-of-frame rearrangements, and those results were checked against IGoR. A later analysis scored TCR-TCR, TCR-HLA and TCR-CMV co-occurrence with hypergeometric tests, applying a repertoire-size bias correction to TCR pairs. False discovery rates were estimated in a later analysis by permuting HLA or CMV assignments 20 times. In a later analysis, co-occurring TCRs were grouped using DBSCAN, and TCRdist sequence similarity was added for clustering within HLA-allele-positive subsets. Repertoires with fewer than 30,000 or more than 120,000 public chains were left out of co-occurrence clustering, as were four to six repertoires with anomalous nucleotide sharing. Drawn from immuneACCESS, this table holds only the in-frame rearrangements with V and J called that TCRdb kept. Clones are partly lost; checked studies trace under half to an unresolved V gene and leave the rest unexplained. The D gene and trimming were derived from the DNA, and the V and J assignments and clone size from that table. The sample table records more than 95,000 clones; around three quarters of these occur just once. The ten largest clonotypes hold around a tenth of the sample.

With regard to this clone: Its antigen is unknown. The input lacks base qualities; no much larger clone sits a single base away.

General findings and caveats noted by the study authors: In a later analysis, TCR association rates were found to vary across HLA loci, with the most associated TCRs seen for DRB1 alleles and the fewest for HLA-C alleles. While some public TCRs were present in many individuals, most TCR sequences turned up only very rarely across donors. The sequencing pipeline was judged likely to have produced a cluster of highly shared sequence variants as a technical artifact. In a later analysis, several top co-occurrence clusters were reported to appear linked to parvovirus B19, influenza, CMV and Epstein-Barr virus. The classifier was reported to diagnose cytomegalovirus status with high specificity and sensitivity in both the original cohort and the validation cohort. The cohort was sequenced for TCR beta chains only, and without alpha or paired-chain data the features that could be detected were limited. A further reported finding was that TCR beta sequences accurately predicted the HLA-A and HLA-B alleles for most subjects in the first cohort. Because counts were too low, around 18 rarely observed V segments, including chromosome 9 orphons, were left out of the earlier analysis of some 600 of the donors. Three of the identified cytomegalovirus-associated TCR beta chains were confirmed in vitro to be specific for cytomegalovirus antigens. CMV serostatus was the only immune exposure information available for the cohort. In a later analysis, about 16,000 TCR beta sequences were associated with specific HLA alleles at a false discovery rate of 0.05. Linkage disequilibrium might explain the correlated functional status among segregating V segments, but an unknown experimental factor could not be ruled out. A later genetic analysis associated a missense DCLRE1C variant with V-gene and J-gene trimming of TCR beta chains, and an independent cohort replicated the association. Assigning TCR associations to individual alleles was difficult when HLA alleles, especially DR and DQ, strongly co-occurred. A later analysis found that most CMV-associated TCR beta chains appeared HLA-restricted, with HLA associations seemingly driven largely by CMV exposure. The authors suggested that the approach could potentially be generalized to other disease states and immunological phenotypes. A later genetic analysis reported fewer N-insertions in productive TCRs among donors in an Asian-associated ancestry cluster than the approximately 700-donor mean. Sequencing depth was assumed to be roughly uniform across donors in the presence/absence analyses, though that assumption may not hold. Compared with equally common non-associated chains, HLA-associated TCR beta chains in a later analysis were more clonally expanded and had lower generation probabilities. In an earlier analysis of more than 500 of the donors, most TCR beta V segments appeared in productive rearrangements about 87% or about 30% of the time, broadly matching IMGT annotations. Because HLA typing was unavailable for some donors at each locus, only the typed subset was used in association tests. The study gave a list of some 150 TCR beta chains associated with cytomegalovirus.

The sequence derives from a woman under 30 in good health and CMV-seropositive. Sequences were obtained from PBMCs.

At the DNA level, the sequence is TGTGCCAGCAGTTTGTCTTTAGCGGGCAATCAGCCCCAGCATTTT. It is translated as CASSLSLAGNQPQHF. This sequence uses TRBV28 and TRBJ1-5; no D gene is confidently identified. Cut back by 3 bases and 2 bases, the V and J ends lie 11 bases apart. Inclusive of the bounding cysteine and phenylalanine, the CDR3 is 15 residues long. The DNA shown is the 45-base CDR3, in frame from base 1. The germline V gene yields MDHEN for CDR1 and SYDVKM for CDR2.